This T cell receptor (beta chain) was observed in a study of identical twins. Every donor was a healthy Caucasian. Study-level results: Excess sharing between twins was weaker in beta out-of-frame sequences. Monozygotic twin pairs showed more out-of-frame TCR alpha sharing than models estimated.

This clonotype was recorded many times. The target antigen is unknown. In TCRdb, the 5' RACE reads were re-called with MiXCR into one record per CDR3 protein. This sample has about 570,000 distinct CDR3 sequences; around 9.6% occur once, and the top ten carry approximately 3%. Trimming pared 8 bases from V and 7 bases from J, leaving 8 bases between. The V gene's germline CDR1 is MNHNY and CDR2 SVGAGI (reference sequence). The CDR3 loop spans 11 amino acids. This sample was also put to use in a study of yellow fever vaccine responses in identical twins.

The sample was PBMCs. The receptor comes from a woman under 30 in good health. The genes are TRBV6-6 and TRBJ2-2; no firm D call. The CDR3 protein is CASSELGELFF. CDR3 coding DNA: TGTGCCAGCTCCGAACTCGGGGAGCTGTTTTTT.